A single sample gave rise to the 7 T cell receptor beta chains below, sequenced in a study of T cell responses to AZD1222 COVID-19 vaccine. Data came from immunoSEQ multiplex PCR; TCRdb stores just in-frame clones and leaves some out. The table has fewer than 200,000 clones, 90% seen once. The sequences come from peripheral blood, collected on day 0 of AZD1222 vaccination. The receptors were gathered from an adult in good health.

CDR3 residues: CASSLTGGASYNEQFF. DNA for the CDR3: TGTGCCAGCAGCTTAACAGGGGGCGCGTCCTACAATGAGCAGTTCTTC. The chain has TRBV7-2 and TRBJ2-1, with 9 bases identical to TRBD1. Germline lookup yields CDR1 SGHTA and CDR2 FQGNSA. The CDR3 length is 16 residues. V lost 2 bases and J lost 1; bases outside the gene matches: 3.

V is TRBV12-3 or TRBV12-4 and J is TRBJ1-2; D is undetermined. Trimming pared 6 bases from V and 1 base from J, leaving 9 bases between. The CDR3 extends over 13 amino acids. The CDR3 region has the DNA TGTGCCAGCAGCACACGGGATAACTATGGCTACACCTTC. This sequence encodes CASSTRDNYGYTF.

This clone has more than one count but fewer than ten. The chain employs TRBV7-9 and TRBJ2-1; the match to TRBD2 covers 10 bases. Germline V gene data show CDR1 as SEHNR and CDR2 as FQNEAQ (reference sequence). V shed 4 bases, J shed 0 bases, and the junction held 12 bases outside the gene matches. The CDR3 is 19 amino acids. The CDR3 region is CASSSVLAGFTSSYNEQFF. CDR3 DNA: TGTGCCAGCAGCTCCGTACTAGCGGGATTTACCAGCTCCTACAATGAGCAGTTCTTC.

The chain uses TRBV7-2 and TRBJ1-2, with 7 bases lining up with TRBD1. Germline CDR1 is SGHTA and CDR2 is FQGNSA. The CDR3 is 13 amino acids. V gave up 2 bases and J gave up 6 bases; unmatched junction bases: 3. CDR3 sequence reads: CASSLIGQDGYTF. The CDR3 region has the DNA TGTGCCAGCAGCTTAATTGGACAGGATGGCTACACCTTC.

This clone appeared once. Other DNA sequences in this sample translate to the same CDR3. The CDR3 DNA reads as TGTGCCAGCAGCTCTTACAGCAATCAGCCCCAGCATTTT. As protein: CASSSYSNQPQHF. This chain links TRBV7-9 with TRBJ1-5; D is ambiguous. CDR3 size: 13 residues. Trimming left V 4 bases short and J 1 base short, with 5 bases between. CDR1 is SEHNR, CDR2 FQNEAQ, per germline (reference sequence).

The J gene is TRBJ2-3, the V gene TRBV7-2; the D is unclear. Germline CDR1 reads SGHTA; CDR2 reads FQGNSA. V lost 1 base to trimming and J lost 5 bases, with 7 bases between them. The length of the CDR3 is 13 residues. The CDR3 DNA is TGTGCCAGCAGCTTAGAGGCCGGAGATACGCAGTATTTT. Protein product: CASSLEAGDTQYF. The variable domain in full, with the rest retrieved from reference TRBV7-2 and TRBJ2-3, is GAGVSQSPSNKVTEKGKDVELRCDPISGHTALYWYRQSLGQGLEFLIYFQGNSAPDKSGLPSDRFSAERTGGSVSTLTIQRTQQEDSAVYLCASSLEAGDTQYFGPGTRLTVL.

The chain is built from TRBV30 and TRBJ2-7; TRBD1 might be the D (5 bases). The CDR3 loop spans 15 amino acids. From germline, CDR1 is GTSNPN and CDR2 SVGIG (reference sequence). V lost 0 bases, J lost 0 bases, and 12 bases lay in between. CDR3 in DNA: TGTGCCTGGAGTGTACACAGGTCGGGCTCCTACGAGCAGTACTTC. The encoded protein is CAWSVHRSGSYEQYF.